Shown below are 3 T cell receptor beta chains from a single sample sequenced in a study of vaccination and CD4 T cells after COVID-19. MiXCR, applied by TCRdb to the PCR reads, yields one record per CDR3 protein. The table records about 18,000 distinct CDR3 sequences, around 62% of them present only once. This material consisted of CD4+ T cells from blood, taken before SARS-CoV-2 vaccination. These receptors were obtained from a human donor who had recovered from COVID-19.

The chain combines TRBV24-1 with TRBJ2-5, with TRBD2 matching over 7 bases. Germline V gene lookup returns CDR1 KGHDR and CDR2 SFDVKD. V gave up 10 bases and J gave up 4 bases; unmatched junction bases: 11. The CDR3 extends over 14 amino acids. CDR3 DNA: TGTGCCACGCAGGAGGAGCGGGGCAGAGAGACCCAGTACTTC. This sequence encodes CATQEERGRETQYF.

The gene calls are TRBV20-1 and TRBJ2-7; D may be TRBD1 (6 bases). The CDR3 contains 14 residues. Germline assignment: CDR1 DFQATT and CDR2 SNEGSKA (reference sequence). V was cut by 1 base and J by 7 bases, with 17 bases left in between. As DNA, the CDR3 is TGCAGTGCTAGAGCTCTAAGGGGGTCGGGGGAGCAGTACTTC. Translated: CSARALRGSGEQYF.

V and J are TRBV19 and TRBJ2-2, with 11 bases matching TRBD2. The J segment lost 0 bases and the V segment lost 5 bases, leaving 8 bases of the junction unmatched. This CDR3 contains 18 residues. Germline CDR1 reads LNHDA; CDR2 reads SQIVND (reference sequence). The CDR3 nucleotides are TGTGCCAGTAGTTTTACTAGCGGGAGTTACGCGAACACCGGGGAGCTGTTTTTT. The encoded protein is CASSFTSGSYANTGELFF. The variable domain in full, with the rest retrieved from reference TRBV19 and TRBJ2-2, is DGGITQSPKYLFRKEGQNVTLSCEQNLNHDAMYWYRQDPGQGLRLIYYSQIVNDFQKGDIAEGYSVSREKKESFPLTVTSAQKNPTAFYLCASSFTSGSYANTGELFFGEGSRLTVL.